This T cell receptor beta chain appears in the sequencing data of a study of graft-versus-host responses after intestinal transplantation. Clones were sequenced by immunoSEQ multiplex PCR, and TCRdb holds only the in-frame ones, with some missing. The sample yields tens of thousands of clones, roughly 78% seen once. This CDR3 is 13 amino acids long. V was shortened by 1 base and J by 3 bases, with 5 bases between the two germline ends. CDR1 and CDR2 (germline): PRHDT, FYEKMQ (reference sequence). Study results and limitations: The study found high graft-versus-host to host-versus-graft clonal ratios in allografts of patients with graft-donor T cell macrochimerism.

About this clone: Its antigen is unknown.

The receptor comes from a human donor who was the organ donor for an intestinal transplant. This chain uses TRBV13 with TRBJ2-3; D not resolved. The sequencing used unstimulated CD8+ T cells sorted from spleen or lymph node cells, collected before transplant. The CDR3 DNA sequence: TGTGCCAGCAGCTTAGTGAGGACAGATACGCAGTATTTT. Residues: CASSLVRTDTQYF.